Listed here are 15 T cell receptor beta chains from one sample, sequenced in a study of Graves' ophthalmopathy and Graves' hyperthyroidism. Scientists amplified the TCR beta CDR3 regions from RNA transcripts. An opening RT-PCR round employed HTBI primers and preceded a second-round multiplex PCR. Each CDR3 protein gets one entry after TCRdb re-called the multiplex PCR reads with MiXCR. The sample contains about 1.1 million distinct CDR3 sequences, 36% of which appear only once. The sample was peripheral blood or thyroid tissue (not recorded which). Source of these receptors: an adult man with Graves' hyperthyroidism.

This clonotype was counted ten times or more. V usage is TRBV7-2 and J usage is TRBJ1-4; D unclear. CDR3 length: 15 amino acids. The V gene's germline CDR1 is SGHTA and CDR2 FQGNSA. Trimming removed 5 bases from V and 0 bases from J, with 10 bases in between. Here the CDR3 reads CASSLVEATNEKLFF. The CDR3 coding sequence is TGTGCCAGCAGCCTCGTGGAAGCAACTAATGAAAAACTGTTTTTT.

This clonotype has ten or more counts. The rearrangement links TRBV7-9 to TRBJ1-1; TRBD1 is a possible D gene (5 bases). The V gene's germline CDR1 is SEHNR and CDR2 FQNEAQ (reference sequence). This CDR3 is built from 11 residues. Trimming shortened V by 6 bases and J by 4 bases, and 6 bases separated the two germline ends. DNA of the CDR3: TGTGCCAGCAGGGGGACCACTGAAGCTTTCTTT. Translated, it gives CASRGTTEAFF. Full variable domain (remainder filled in from reference TRBV7-9 and TRBJ1-1): DTGVSQNPRHKITKRGQNVTFRCDPISEHNRLYWYRQTLGQGPEFLTYFQNEAQLEKSRLLSDRFSAERPKGSFSTLEIQRTEQGDSAMYLCASRGTTEAFFGQGTRLTVV.

This chain connects TRBV7-2 to TRBJ1-6; D is uncertain. In germline, CDR1 is SGHTA, CDR2 FQGNSA. V lost 7 bases and J 10 bases, leaving 11 bases between the germline ends. The CDR3 is made up of 12 amino acids. CDR3 in DNA: TGTGCCAGCACCAGGTGTTCGTCACCCCTCCACTTT. Its protein product is CASTRCSSPLHF.

At least ten counts were recorded for this clonotype. The V call is TRBV7-2, the J call TRBJ1-2, with D hard to call. The germline V and J ends were trimmed by 0 bases and 8 bases, with 13 bases remaining between them. The germline V gene encodes CDR1 SGHTA and CDR2 FQGNSA. The CDR3 length is 14 residues. The CDR3 loop reads CASSLARTSVGYTF. CDR3 in DNA: TGTGCCAGCAGCTTAGCGCGGACCTCGGTAGGCTACACCTTC. Full variable domain (missing parts from reference TRBV7-2 and TRBJ1-2): GAGVSQSPSNKVTEKGKDVELRCDPISGHTALYWYRQSLGQGLEFLIYFQGNSAPDKSGLPSDRFSAERTGGSVSTLTIQRTQQEDSAVYLCASSLARTSVGYTFGSGTRLTVV.

As concerns this clonotype: The CDR3 does not end in the conserved phenylalanine or tryptophan, so this is likely a read error. The DNA is omitted, as the CDR3 cannot be located on it reliably, and the CDR3 follows TCRdb's listing. V gene TRBV9 combines with J gene TRBJ2-7. The length of the CDR3 is 15 amino acids, counting both ends. Per germline, CDR1 SGDLS and CDR2 YYNGEE. CDR3 in amino acids: CASSVLAAPYYERYI.

This clonotype was detected once. The CDR3 DNA follows: TGTGCCAGCAGCCTCGGGACAGGGTTATACACTGAAGCTTTCTTT. Translating gives CASSLGTGLYTEAFF. J is TRBJ1-1 and V is TRBV11-2; 9 positions agree with TRBD1. The germline V gene has CDR1 SGHAT and CDR2 FQNNGV. The trim removed 5 bases at V and 3 bases at J, leaving 7 bases unmatched. CDR3 size: 15 residues.

This clonotype was counted only a few times. The chain carries TRBV12-3 or TRBV12-4 and TRBJ1-1; 10 positions match TRBD1. V gave up 3 bases and J gave up 6 bases; unmatched junction bases: 4. This CDR3 has 14 residues. For the CDR3, the DNA is TGTGCCAGCAGTTTTGGGACAGGGGCTTCTGAAGCTTTCTTT. It translates to CASSFGTGASEAFF.

In regard to this clonotype: Germline is not matched at one junction end, which may reflect a read error. This chain links TRBV7-9 with TRBJ1-3, with 7 bases fitting TRBD1. The CDR3 is 8 residues long. Germline CDR1 is SEHNR and CDR2 is FQNEAQ (reference sequence). The CDR3 sequence: CASRRQGF. The CDR3 nucleotides read TGTGCCAGCCGGAGACAGGGTTTT.

As for this clonotype: An end of the junction differs from the germline gene, which may be a read error. The chain carries TRBV6-6 and TRBJ1-4; D not certain. From germline, CDR1 is MNHNY and CDR2 SVGAGI (reference sequence). The CDR3 extends over 18 amino acids. The CDR3 is CASSYSMRRVGTNEKLFF. In DNA, the CDR3 is TGTGCCAGCAGTTACTCGATGAGGAGGGTGGGAACTAATGAGAAACTGTTTTTT.

This clonotype was detected only a few times. The chain recombines TRBV10-3 with TRBJ1-3; weak D call: TRBD1 (5 bases). Germline CDR1 and CDR2: ENHRY and SYGVKD. With 7 bases removed from V and 0 bases from J, the gap between germline ends came to 16 bases. This CDR3 has 16 amino acids. The CDR3: CAITLDSGSSGNTIYF. For the CDR3, the DNA is TGTGCCATCACCCTCGACAGTGGAAGCTCTGGAAACACCATATATTTT.

The chain uses TRBV5-5 and TRBJ1-2; D is undetermined. This CDR3 contains 11 residues. Trimming shortened V by 4 bases and J by 10 bases, and 11 bases separated the two germline ends. The germline V gene encodes CDR1 SGHKS and CDR2 YYEKEE (reference sequence). The CDR3 nucleotides are TGTGCCAGCAGCCTGACATGGGTCTACACCTTC. As protein: CASSLTWVYTF.

The chain carries TRBV28 and TRBJ1-1; 8 bases line up with TRBD1. CDR3 length: 14 amino acids. J gave up 3 bases and V 11 bases, and 11 bases lay outside the gene matches. Germline V lookup: CDR1 MDHEN, CDR2 SYDVKM. The CDR3: CASRTGSTYTEAFF. The DNA for the CDR3 is TGTGCCTCGCGGACAGGGTCAACCTACACTGAAGCTTTCTTT.

The J gene is TRBJ2-7, the V gene TRBV5-1, with D tentatively TRBD1 (6 bases). Trimming stripped 8 bases from V and 3 bases from J, with 15 bases between. The V gene's germline CDR1 is SGHRS and CDR2 YFSETQ. The CDR3 contains 13 residues. CDR3 residues: CASRGNRDYEQYF. DNA for the CDR3: TGCGCCAGTAGGGGGAACAGAGACTACGAGCAGTACTTC.

This clonotype showed up just a few times. The rearrangement joins TRBV4-3 to TRBJ2-7; 9 positions match TRBD1. Germline assignment: CDR1 LGHNA and CDR2 YSLEER. V lost 3 bases, J lost 2 bases, and 11 bases stayed unmatched. The CDR3 is made up of 17 amino acids. This CDR3 is CASSQALPGQGTYEQYF. The CDR3 DNA reads as TGCGCCAGCAGCCAGGCATTACCGGGACAGGGCACCTACGAGCAGTACTTC.

This clonotype has more than one count but fewer than ten. The chain links TRBV15 to TRBJ2-5, with D possibly being TRBD1 (8 bases). The V end lost 5 bases, the J end lost 5 bases, and 18 bases lay between the germline ends. Per germline, CDR1 LNHNV and CDR2 YYDKDF (reference sequence). The CDR3 has 15 amino acids. Written as DNA, the CDR3 is TGTGCCACCAGCCGGGGAGGGGGACAGGTGGAGACCCAGTACTTC. Protein product: CATSRGGGQVETQYF.